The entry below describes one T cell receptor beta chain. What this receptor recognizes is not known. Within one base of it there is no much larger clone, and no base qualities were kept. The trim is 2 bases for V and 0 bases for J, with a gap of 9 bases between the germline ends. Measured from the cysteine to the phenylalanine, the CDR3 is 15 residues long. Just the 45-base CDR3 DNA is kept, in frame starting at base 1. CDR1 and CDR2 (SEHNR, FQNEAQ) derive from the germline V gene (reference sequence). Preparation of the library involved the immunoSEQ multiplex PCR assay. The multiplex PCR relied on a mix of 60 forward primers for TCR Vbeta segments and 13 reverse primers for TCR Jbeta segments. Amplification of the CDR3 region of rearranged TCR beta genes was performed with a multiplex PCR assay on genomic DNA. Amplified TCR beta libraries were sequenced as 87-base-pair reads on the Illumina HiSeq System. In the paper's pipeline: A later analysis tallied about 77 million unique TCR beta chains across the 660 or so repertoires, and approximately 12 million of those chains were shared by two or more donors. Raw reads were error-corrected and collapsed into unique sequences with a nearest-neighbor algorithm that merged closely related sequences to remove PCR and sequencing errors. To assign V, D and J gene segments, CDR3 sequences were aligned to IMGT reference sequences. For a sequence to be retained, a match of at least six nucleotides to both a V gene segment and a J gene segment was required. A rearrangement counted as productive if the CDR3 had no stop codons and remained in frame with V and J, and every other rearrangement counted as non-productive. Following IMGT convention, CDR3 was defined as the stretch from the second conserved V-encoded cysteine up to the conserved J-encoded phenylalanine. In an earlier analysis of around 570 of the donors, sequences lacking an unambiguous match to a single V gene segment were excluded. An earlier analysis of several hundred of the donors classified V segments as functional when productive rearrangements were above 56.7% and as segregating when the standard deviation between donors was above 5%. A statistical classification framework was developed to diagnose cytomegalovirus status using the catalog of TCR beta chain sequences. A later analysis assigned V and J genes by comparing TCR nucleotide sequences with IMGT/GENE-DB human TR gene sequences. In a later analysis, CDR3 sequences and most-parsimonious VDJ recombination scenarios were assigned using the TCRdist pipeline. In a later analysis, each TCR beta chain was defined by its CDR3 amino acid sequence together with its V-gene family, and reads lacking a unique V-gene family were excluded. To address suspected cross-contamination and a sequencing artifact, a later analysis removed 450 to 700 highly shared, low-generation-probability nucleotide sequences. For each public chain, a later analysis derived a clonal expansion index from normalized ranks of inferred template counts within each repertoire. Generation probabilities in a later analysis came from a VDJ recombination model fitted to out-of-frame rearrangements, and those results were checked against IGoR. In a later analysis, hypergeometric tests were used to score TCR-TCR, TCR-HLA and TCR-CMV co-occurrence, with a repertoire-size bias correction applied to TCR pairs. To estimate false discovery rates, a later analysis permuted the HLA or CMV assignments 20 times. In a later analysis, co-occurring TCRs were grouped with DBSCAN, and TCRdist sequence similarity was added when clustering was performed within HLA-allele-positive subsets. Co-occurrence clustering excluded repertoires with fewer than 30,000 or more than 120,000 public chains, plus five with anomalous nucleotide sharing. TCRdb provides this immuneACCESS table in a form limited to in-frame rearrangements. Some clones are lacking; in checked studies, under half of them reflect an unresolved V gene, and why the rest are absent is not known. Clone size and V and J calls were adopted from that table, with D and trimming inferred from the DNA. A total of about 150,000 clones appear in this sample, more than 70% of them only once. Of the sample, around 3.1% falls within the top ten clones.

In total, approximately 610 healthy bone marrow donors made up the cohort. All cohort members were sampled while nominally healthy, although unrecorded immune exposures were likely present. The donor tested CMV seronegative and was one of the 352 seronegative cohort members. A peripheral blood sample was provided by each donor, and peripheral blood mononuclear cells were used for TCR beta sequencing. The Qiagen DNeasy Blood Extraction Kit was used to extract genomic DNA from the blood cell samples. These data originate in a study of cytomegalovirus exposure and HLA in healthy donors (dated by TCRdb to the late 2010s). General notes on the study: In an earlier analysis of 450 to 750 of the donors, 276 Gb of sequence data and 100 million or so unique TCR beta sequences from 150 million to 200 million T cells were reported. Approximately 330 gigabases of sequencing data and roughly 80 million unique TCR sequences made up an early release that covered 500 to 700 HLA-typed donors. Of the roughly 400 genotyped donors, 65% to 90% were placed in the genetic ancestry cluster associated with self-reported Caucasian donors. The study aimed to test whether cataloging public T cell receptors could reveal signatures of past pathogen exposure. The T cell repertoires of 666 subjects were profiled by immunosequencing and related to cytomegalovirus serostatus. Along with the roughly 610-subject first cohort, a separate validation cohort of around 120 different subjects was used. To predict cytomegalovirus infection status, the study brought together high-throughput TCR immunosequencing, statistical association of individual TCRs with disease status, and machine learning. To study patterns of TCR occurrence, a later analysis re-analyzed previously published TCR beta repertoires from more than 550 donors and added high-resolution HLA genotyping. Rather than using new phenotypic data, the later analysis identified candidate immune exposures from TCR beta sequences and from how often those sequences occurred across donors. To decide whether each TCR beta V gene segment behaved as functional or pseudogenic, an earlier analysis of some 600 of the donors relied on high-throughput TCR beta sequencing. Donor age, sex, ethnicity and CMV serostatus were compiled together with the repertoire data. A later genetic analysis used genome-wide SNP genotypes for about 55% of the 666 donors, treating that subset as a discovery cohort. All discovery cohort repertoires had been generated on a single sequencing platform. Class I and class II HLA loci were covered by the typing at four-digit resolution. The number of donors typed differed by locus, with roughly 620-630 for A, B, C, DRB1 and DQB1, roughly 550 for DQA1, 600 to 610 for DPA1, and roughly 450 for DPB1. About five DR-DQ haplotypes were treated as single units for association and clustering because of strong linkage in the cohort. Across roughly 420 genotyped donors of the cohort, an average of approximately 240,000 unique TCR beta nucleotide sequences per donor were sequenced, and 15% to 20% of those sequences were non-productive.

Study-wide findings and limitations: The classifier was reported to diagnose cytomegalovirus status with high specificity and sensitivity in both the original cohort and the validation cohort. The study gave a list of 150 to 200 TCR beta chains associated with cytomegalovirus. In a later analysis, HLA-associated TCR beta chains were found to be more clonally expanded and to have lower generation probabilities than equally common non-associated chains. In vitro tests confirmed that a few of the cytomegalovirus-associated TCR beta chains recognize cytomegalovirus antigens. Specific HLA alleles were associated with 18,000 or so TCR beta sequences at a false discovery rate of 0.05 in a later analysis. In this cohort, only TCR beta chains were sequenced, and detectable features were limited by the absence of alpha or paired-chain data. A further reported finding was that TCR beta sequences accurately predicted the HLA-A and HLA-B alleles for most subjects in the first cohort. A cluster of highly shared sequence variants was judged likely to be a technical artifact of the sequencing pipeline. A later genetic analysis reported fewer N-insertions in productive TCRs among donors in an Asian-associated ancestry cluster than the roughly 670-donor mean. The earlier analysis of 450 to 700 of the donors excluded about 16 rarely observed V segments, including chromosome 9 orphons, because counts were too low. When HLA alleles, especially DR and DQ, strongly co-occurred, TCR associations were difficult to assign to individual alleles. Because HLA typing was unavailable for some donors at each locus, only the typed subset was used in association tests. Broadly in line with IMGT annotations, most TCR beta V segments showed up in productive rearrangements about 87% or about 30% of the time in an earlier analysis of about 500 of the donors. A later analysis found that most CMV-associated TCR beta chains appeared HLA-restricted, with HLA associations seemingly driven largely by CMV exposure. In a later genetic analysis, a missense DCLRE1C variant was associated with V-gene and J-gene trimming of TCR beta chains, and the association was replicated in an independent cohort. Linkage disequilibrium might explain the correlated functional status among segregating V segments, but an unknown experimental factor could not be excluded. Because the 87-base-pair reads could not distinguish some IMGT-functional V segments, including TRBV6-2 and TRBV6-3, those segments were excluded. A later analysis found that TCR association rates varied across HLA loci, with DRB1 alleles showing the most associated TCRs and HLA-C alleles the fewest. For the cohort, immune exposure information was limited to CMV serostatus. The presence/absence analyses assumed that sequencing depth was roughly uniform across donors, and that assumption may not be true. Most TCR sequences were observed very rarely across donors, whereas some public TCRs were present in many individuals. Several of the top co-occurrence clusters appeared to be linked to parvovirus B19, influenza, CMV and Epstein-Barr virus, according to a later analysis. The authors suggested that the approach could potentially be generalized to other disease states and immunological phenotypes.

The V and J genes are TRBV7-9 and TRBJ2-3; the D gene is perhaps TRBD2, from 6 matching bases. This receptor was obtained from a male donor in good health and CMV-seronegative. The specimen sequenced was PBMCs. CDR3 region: CASSLLAGSTDTQYF. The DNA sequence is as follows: TGTGCCAGCAGCTTATTGGCGGGAAGCACAGATACGCAGTATTTT.